The 20 T cell receptor beta chains below all came from one sample that was sequenced in a study of human T cells and chemical hapten exposure. Time point defined: patch test 1, 2 weeks after DPC sensitization. Stated treatment: therapeutic diphenylcyclopropenone sensitization with weekly scalp DPC. Using its own MiXCR run on the RACE reads, TCRdb lists one record per CDR3 protein. Of fewer than 500,000 distinct CDR3 sequences listed, approximately 4.4% are singletons. The specimen was whole blood, collected in connection with sensitization to the hapten diphenylcyclopropenone (DPC). The receptors here all came from a woman aged 45-59 years with alopecia areata. Some clones in this sample may be carry-over from other donors' samples.

In this sample, this clonotype turned up many times. This sequence joins TRBV3-1 and TRBJ2-1; 11 bases fit TRBD2. The germline gives CDR1 LGHDT, CDR2 YNNKEL (reference sequence). The V and J ends lost 7 bases and 9 bases, in that order; junction bases with no gene match: 5. The CDR3 loop spans 13 amino acids. The CDR3 loop is CASNSGTSGEQFF. CDR3 sequence (DNA): TGTGCCAGCAACTCCGGGACTAGCGGTGAGCAGTTCTTC.

The V and J genes are TRBV11-2 and TRBJ2-1; 10 bases are shared with TRBD2. The germline gives CDR1 SGHAT, CDR2 FQNNGV. This CDR3 has 18 amino acids. J gave up 7 bases and V 4 bases, and 16 bases lay outside the gene matches. CDR3 amino acids: CASSSGPGGLAAENEQFF. For the CDR3, the DNA is TGTGCCAGCAGCTCCGGGCCCGGAGGACTAGCGGCAGAGAATGAGCAGTTCTTC.

This sequence joins TRBV3-1 and TRBJ1-1, with D uncertain. V was pared by 3 bases and J by 1 base, with 15 bases between. CDR1 LGHDT and CDR2 YNNKEL come from the germline V gene (reference sequence). This CDR3 region has 16 residues. For the CDR3, the DNA is TGTGCCAGCAGCCAGGGGTTGGGTCCGGCGAACACTGAAGCTTTCTTT. The encoded protein is CASSQGLGPANTEAFF. The variable domain in full, completed from reference TRBV3-1 and TRBJ1-1, reads DTAVSQTPKYLVTQMGNDKSIKCEQNLGHDTMYWYKQDSKKFLKIMFSYNNKELIINETVPNRFSPKSPDKAHLNLHINSLELGDSAVYFCASSQGLGPANTEAFFGQGTRLTVV.

This clonotype was seen many times. CDR3 nucleotides: TGTGCCAGCAGCTTATTTGACTCCCTCTCCTACAATGAGCAGTTCTTC. This codes for CASSLFDSLSYNEQFF. The genes are TRBV13 and TRBJ2-1; D ambiguous. Germline V gene sequence: CDR1 PRHDT, CDR2 FYEKMQ (reference sequence). The CDR3 has 16 residues. V lost 2 bases to trimming and J lost 0 bases, with 11 bases between them.

This clonotype was found many times. The chain combines TRBV7-9 with TRBJ2-7; 12 bases align to TRBD2. The CDR3 loop spans 13 amino acids. Germline loops: CDR1 SEHNR, CDR2 FQNEAQ (reference sequence). With 10 bases clipped from V and 3 bases from J, the junction kept 4 bases outside the gene matches. The CDR3 here is CATATSGGYEQYF. In DNA form, the CDR3 reads TGTGCCACCGCGACTAGCGGGGGCTACGAGCAGTACTTC.

This clonotype was recorded at least ten times. This chain uses TRBV28 with TRBJ2-7; D is unclear. CDR1 and CDR2 (germline): MDHEN, SYDVKM. CDR3 size: 11 residues. V was trimmed by 8 bases and J by 3 bases, leaving 8 bases between them. CDR3: CASGTNYEQYF. The CDR3 coding sequence is TGTGCCAGCGGCACGAACTACGAGCAGTACTTC. Using reference TRBV28 and TRBJ2-7 for the parts outside the CDR3, the full variable domain is DVKVTQSSRYLVKRTGEKVFLECVQDMDHENMFWYRQDPGLGLRLIYFSYDVKMKEKGDIPEGYSVSREKKERFSLILESASTNQTSMYLCASGTNYEQYFGPGTRLTVT.

Of note for this clonotype: This clone may be a read error of a much larger clone one base away. This CDR3 fails to terminate in the conserved phenylalanine or tryptophan, so it likely reflects a read error. V is TRBV5-1 and J is TRBJ1-3; no firm D call. Deletions cut 0 bases from V and 2 bases from J, with 6 bases between. Germline V lookup: CDR1 SGHRS, CDR2 YFSETQ. There are 14 residues in the CDR3. DNA for the CDR3: TGCGCCAGCAGCTTGGACCCAACTGGAAACACCATATATTTA. Translated: CASSLDPTGNTIYL.

Ten or more counts support this clonotype. V gene TRBV13 combines with J gene TRBJ1-1; D is unclear. Per germline, CDR1 PRHDT and CDR2 FYEKMQ (reference sequence). The CDR3 spans 13 residues. V shed 5 bases and J shed 4 bases, with 11 bases lying between them. DNA of the CDR3: TGTGCCAGCAGCCCAGGAAGGAGCACTGAAGCTTTCTTT. Translated: CASSPGRSTEAFF.

The gene calls are TRBV25-1 and TRBJ2-7, with 7 bases that match TRBD2. The V gene end was trimmed by 3 bases and the J gene end by 2 bases; junction bases not matched to a gene: 4. The CDR3 consists of 14 residues. Germline V gene lookup returns CDR1 MGHDK and CDR2 SYGVNS. The CDR3 is CASSDASGTYEQYF. CDR3 DNA: TGTGCCAGCAGTGATGCTAGCGGAACCTACGAGCAGTACTTC.

This clonotype is a singleton in its sample. The junction differs from germline at one of its ends, possibly a read error. The CDR3 sequence is CATSQGLAITDTLYF. CDR3 DNA: TGTGCCACCAGCCAGGGACTAGCGATCACAGATACGCTGTATTTT. This chain uses TRBV15 with TRBJ2-3, with 10 bases lining up with TRBD2. CDR1 LNHNV and CDR2 YYDKDF come from the germline V gene (reference sequence). This CDR3 has 15 amino acids.

The chain recombines TRBV7-2 with TRBJ2-1, with a tentative D call TRBD2 (6 bases). Germline CDR1 and CDR2: SGHTA and FQGNSA. Trimming removed 4 bases at V and 12 bases at J, with 16 bases between. This CDR3 comprises 13 residues. CDR3 amino acids: CASSSGLQSVQFF. In DNA, the CDR3 is TGTGCCAGCAGCTCGGGACTCCAGTCTGTGCAGTTCTTC.

This clonotype was recorded at least ten times. This sequence joins TRBV18 and TRBJ1-5; the D is unclear. This CDR3 spans 14 amino acids. V shed 2 bases and J shed 6 bases, with 11 bases lying between them. In germline, CDR1 is KGHSH, CDR2 LQKENI. CDR3: CASSPGPGAQPQHF. The CDR3 DNA reads as TGTGCCAGCTCACCAGGACCGGGCGCTCAGCCCCAGCATTTT. Full variable domain (remainder filled in from reference TRBV18 and TRBJ1-5): NAGVMQNPRHLVRRRGQEARLRCSPMKGHSHVYWYRQLPEEGLKFMVYLQKENIIDESGMPKERFSAEFPKEGPSILRIQQVVRGDSAAYFCASSPGPGAQPQHFGDGTRLSIL.

This clonotype showed up many times. This chain links TRBV12-3 or TRBV12-4 with TRBJ1-5; D might be TRBD1 (5 bases). V was trimmed by 3 bases and J by 0 bases, leaving 12 bases between them. The CDR3 totals 16 residues. CDR3 in DNA: TGTGCCAGCAGTTTGGACATCGCCTATAGCAATCAGCCCCAGCATTTT. This sequence encodes CASSLDIAYSNQPQHF.

This clonotype occurred many times. V gene TRBV7-9 combines with J gene TRBJ2-5, with TRBD1 matching 7 bases. V gave up 5 bases and J gave up 5 bases; unmatched junction bases: 11. The CDR3 is 15 residues long. The germline CDR1 and CDR2 sequences are SEHNR and FQNEAQ (reference sequence). In nucleotides, the CDR3 is TGTGCCAGCAGCCCATGGACAGGAAGGGACGAGACCCAGTACTTC. It codes for CASSPWTGRDETQYF.

J is TRBJ2-6 and V is TRBV6-2 or TRBV6-3, with 8 bases aligning to TRBD1. Germline V CDR1 and CDR2: MNHEY, SVGEGT. V dropped 4 bases and J dropped 0; count of bases not matched to a gene: 5. The CDR3 runs 17 residues. This CDR3 is CASSSGQGVSGANVLTF. CDR3 bases: TGTGCCAGCAGTTCCGGACAGGGTGTCTCTGGGGCCAACGTCCTGACTTTC.

This clonotype was seen more than once but under ten times. This chain links TRBV7-8 with TRBJ2-1; possible D gene TRBD2, 5 bases. Trimming pared 5 bases from V and 10 bases from J, leaving 15 bases between. CDR3 size: 13 residues. Germline CDR1 is SGHVS and CDR2 is FQNEAQ. CDR3 region: CASSGLGLSEQFF. The CDR3 coding sequence is TGTGCCAGCAGCGGATTAGGACTCTCGGAGCAGTTCTTC.

The J gene is TRBJ1-5, the V gene TRBV7-2; no reliable D call. The CDR3 loop spans 13 amino acids. CDR1 is SGHTA and CDR2 is FQGNSA in the germline V gene. The V gene lost 4 bases and the J gene lost 7 bases, with 11 bases spanning the gap. CDR3 loop: CASSWTEGQPQHF. The CDR3 DNA is TGTGCCAGCAGCTGGACTGAGGGCCAGCCCCAGCATTTT.

This clonotype has just a few counts. The V and J genes are TRBV7-9 and TRBJ2-1, with 8 bases fitting TRBD1. Trimming at V came to 5 bases and at J to 8 bases, leaving 11 bases not matched to a gene. The CDR3 has 15 residues. Germline CDR1 reads SEHNR; CDR2 reads FQNEAQ (reference sequence). The CDR3 coding sequence is TGTGCCAGCAGCCGATTCCCCCAGGGGGCCTATGAGCAGTTCTTC. Its protein is CASSRFPQGAYEQFF.

The V gene is TRBV12-3 or TRBV12-4, the J gene TRBJ1-2; 10 bases line up with TRBD1. CDR3 length equals 14 residues. The V and J ends lost 7 bases and 2 bases, in that order; junction bases with no gene match: 4. The DNA for the CDR3 is TGTGCCAGCAATAAGGGACAGGGGAACTATGGCTACACCTTC. This encodes CASNKGQGNYGYTF.

This clonotype was counted at least ten times. The rearrangement links TRBV6-5 to TRBJ2-6, with D perhaps matching TRBD1 (6 bases). This CDR3 spans 16 amino acids. The germline V and J ends were trimmed by 4 bases and 2 bases, with 12 bases remaining between them. Looked up from germline, CDR1 is MNHEY and CDR2 is SVGAGI. CDR3 amino acids: CASSFTWTAGANVLTF. The CDR3 bases are TGTGCCAGCAGTTTTACCTGGACAGCTGGGGCCAACGTCCTGACTTTC.